The 20 T cell receptor beta chains presented below share a single source sample, sequenced in a study of Ad26.COV2.S vaccination and SARS-CoV-2 variants. TCRdb keeps only in-frame clones here, not all; method: immunoSEQ multiplex PCR. The sample has some 290,000 clones; around four fifths are singletons. Regarding treatment: some 20 received Ad26.COV2.S at low or high dose, single or two shots; a few received placebo; per-sample allocation not given. The investigators took samples on day 63 after the first vaccine or placebo injection. The material sequenced was peripheral blood, taken in a trial of Ad26.COV2.S vaccine versus placebo. The source is a person aged 18 to 65 who received the Ad26.COV2.S COVID-19 vaccine or a placebo.

The chain employs TRBV7-3 and TRBJ2-1, with D perhaps matching TRBD2 (5 bases). Trimming took 0 bases from V and 4 from J, leaving 10 bases between them. The CDR3 has 15 amino acids. In germline, CDR1 is SGHTA, CDR2 FQGTGA. The CDR3 DNA sequence: TGTGCCAGCAGCTTAACGTTTCGCGGGTACAATGAGCAGTTCTTC. Translation: CASSLTFRGYNEQFF.

This clone was detected once. The V call is TRBV28, the J call TRBJ2-1; maybe TRBD2 (5 bases). Trimming left V 3 bases short and J 8 bases short, with 23 bases between. Germline CDR1 reads MDHEN; CDR2 reads SYDVKM. This CDR3 has 17 residues. The CDR3 DNA reads as TGTGCCAGCAGTTTCCAGTCCCCTGGAGGTAGGGTCGATGAGCAGTTCTTC. It translates to CASSFQSPGGRVDEQFF.

The V call is TRBV4-1, the J call TRBJ2-3; D uncertain. CDR1 and CDR2 from the germline V gene are MGHRA and YSYEKL. This CDR3 comprises 14 residues. The germline V and J ends were trimmed by 4 bases and 1 base, with 9 bases remaining between them. This chain's CDR3 is CASSPQARTDTQYF. In DNA, the CDR3 is TGCGCCAGCAGCCCCCAGGCGCGCACAGATACGCAGTATTTT.

The chain has TRBV28 and TRBJ2-7; D is uncertain. The CDR3 has 15 amino acids. Germline CDR1 and CDR2: MDHEN and SYDVKM. The V and J ends lost 3 bases and 6 bases respectively, with 18 bases between them. CDR3 in DNA: TGTGCCAGCAGTTTCGCCTGGGGATCTCTCCCCGAGCAGTACTTC. Translated: CASSFAWGSLPEQYF.

V is TRBV27 and J is TRBJ1-1, with a tentative D call TRBD1 (5 bases). Germline lookup yields CDR1 MNHEY and CDR2 SMNVEV (reference sequence). V dropped 11 bases and J dropped 0 bases, with 13 bases sitting between them. The CDR3 totals 13 residues. CDR3 in DNA: TGTGCCTCCAGGGTAAGGTTGAACACTGAAGCTTTCTTT. It specifies CASRVRLNTEAFF.

This clone was detected only a few times. The rearrangement joins TRBV28 to TRBJ1-5, with TRBD1 identical over 7 bases. In germline, CDR1 is MDHEN, CDR2 SYDVKM. The CDR3 contains 15 residues. V lost 3 bases to trimming and J lost 3 bases; unmatched junction nucleotides: 5. CDR3 loop: CASSFDREVNQPQHF. In DNA form, the CDR3 reads TGTGCCAGCAGTTTTGACAGGGAGGTCAATCAGCCCCAGCATTTT.

The CDR3 reads CASSQGRDEQYF. The CDR3 DNA is TGCGCCAGCAGCCAGGGGCGGGACGAGCAGTACTTC. The J gene is TRBJ2-7, the V gene TRBV4-1; perhaps D is TRBD1 or TRBD2 (5 bases each). The CDR3 loop spans 12 amino acids. V was pared by 3 bases and J by 5 bases, with 8 bases between. Germline CDR1 and CDR2: MGHRA and YSYEKL.

The V call is TRBV2, the J call TRBJ2-7; TRBD1 aligns across 7 bases. The V segment lost 10 bases and the J segment 7 bases; nucleotides outside the gene matches: 16. This CDR3 is built from 14 residues. Germline V CDR1 and CDR2: SNHLY, FYNNEI. The CDR3 DNA reads TGTGCCACCGATGACAGGGTCGTGACTGGGGAGCAGTACTTC. Protein: CATDDRVVTGEQYF.

The chain employs TRBV7-9 and TRBJ2-7; a possible D gene is TRBD1 (6 bases). CDR1 and CDR2 (germline): SEHNR, FQNEAQ (reference sequence). The CDR3 contains 12 residues. Deletions cut 5 bases from V and 6 bases from J, with 11 bases between. Written as DNA, the CDR3 is TGTGCCAGCAGCCCGACAGGAGGCGAGCAGTACTTC. This translates into CASSPTGGEQYF.

This chain links TRBV10-3 with TRBJ1-5; no clear D. The CDR3 has 12 residues. Germline CDR1 is ENHRY and CDR2 is SYGVKD. The V gene lost 9 bases and the J gene lost 4 bases, with 10 bases spanning the gap. In DNA form, the CDR3 reads TGTGCCATGGGTAAGGGAAATCAGCCCCAGCATTTT. This translates into CAMGKGNQPQHF.

This rearrangement joins TRBV7-9 to TRBJ1-2; 9 bases line up with TRBD1. This CDR3 spans 13 amino acids. Germline values: CDR1 SEHNR, CDR2 FQNEAQ (reference sequence). The V gene end was trimmed by 5 bases and the J gene end by 6 bases; junction bases not matched to a gene: 4. This CDR3 reads CASSPTGGHGYTF. The CDR3 nucleotides are TGTGCCAGCAGCCCGACAGGGGGGCATGGCTACACCTTC.

This clone was seen only a few times. The chain uses TRBV6-2 or TRBV6-3 and TRBJ2-1; no reliable D call. V shed 0 bases and J shed 0 bases, with 18 bases lying between them. The CDR3 sequence is 19 residues long. Germline-derived CDR1 and CDR2 are MNHEY and SVGEGT. DNA of the CDR3: TGTGCCAGCAGTTACTCGATTCTGGGCCTAATATCCTCCTACAATGAGCAGTTCTTC. This sequence encodes CASSYSILGLISSYNEQFF.

This chain uses TRBV3-1 (or the pseudogene TRBV3-2) with TRBJ1-5; 9 bases line up with TRBD1. There are 13 residues in the CDR3. V dropped 8 bases and J dropped 4; count of bases not matched to a gene: 3. The germline gives CDR1 LGHDT, CDR2 YNNKEL (reference sequence). CDR3 sequence reads: CASSGTGNQPQHF. The CDR3 nucleotides read TGTGCCAGCTCCGGGACAGGGAATCAGCCCCAGCATTTT.

The chain uses TRBV18 and TRBJ1-5, with 9 nucleotides matching TRBD1. Germline values: CDR1 KGHSH, CDR2 LQKENI. CDR3 length equals 16 residues. With V trimmed by 3 bases and J by 5 bases, 8 bases remained unmatched. The CDR3 region has the DNA TGTGCCAGCTCACCCCGACAGGGGGGGATGGATCAGCCCCAGCATTTT. Protein product: CASSPRQGGMDQPQHF.

CDR3 in amino acids: CASHFAGMAYF. In DNA form, the CDR3 reads TGTGCCAGTCATTTCGCGGGGATGGCGTATTTT. The gene calls are TRBV28 and TRBJ2-3; a possible D gene is TRBD2 (6 bases). V lost 9 bases and J 14 bases, leaving 18 bases between the germline ends. CDR1 and CDR2 (germline): MDHEN, SYDVKM. The CDR3 is made up of 11 amino acids.

This clone was detected only a few times. The chain uses TRBV6-5 and TRBJ2-7, with a tentative D call TRBD1 (6 bases). Looked up from germline, CDR1 is MNHEY and CDR2 is SVGAGI. V lost 5 bases to trimming and J lost 7 bases, with 15 bases between them. The CDR3 spans 13 residues. DNA of the CDR3: TGTGCCAGCAGTCCCTCTTCAACAGGGGAGCAGTACTTC. Residues: CASSPSSTGEQYF.

This clone occurred a few times. The rearrangement uses TRBV2 and TRBJ2-3, with D possibly matching TRBD1 (5 bases). Trimming left V 11 bases short and J 0 bases short, with 15 bases between. The CDR3 is made up of 14 amino acids. Per germline, CDR1 SNHLY and CDR2 FYNNEI. The DNA for the CDR3 is TGTGCCGTAAAAGGGGTTTTTAGCACAGATACGCAGTATTTT. It yields the protein CAVKGVFSTDTQYF.

This chain links TRBV9 with TRBJ2-7; no clear D gene. V was cut by 2 bases and J by 6 bases, with 12 bases left in between. This CDR3 is 13 amino acids long. Germline loops: CDR1 SGDLS, CDR2 YYNGEE. The CDR3 is CASSVLGSAEQYF. CDR3 DNA sequence: TGTGCCAGCAGCGTTTTGGGAAGCGCCGAGCAGTACTTC. Full variable domain (rest looked up from reference TRBV9 and TRBJ2-7): DSGVTQTPKHLITATGQRVTLRCSPRSGDLSVYWYQQSLDQGLQFLIQYYNGEERAKGNILERFSAQQFPDLHSELNLSSLELGDSALYFCASSVLGSAEQYFGPGTRLTVT.

J is TRBJ1-1 and V is TRBV7-8; 8 bases agree with TRBD1. CDR3 length: 17 residues. Germline CDR1 and CDR2: SGHVS and FQNEAQ. The trim removed 4 bases at V and 3 bases at J, leaving 13 bases unmatched. CDR3 sequence: CASSSKGQGGLYTEAFF. The DNA of the CDR3 is TGTGCCAGCAGCTCAAAAGGACAGGGAGGACTGTACACTGAAGCTTTCTTT.

The chain uses TRBV7-8 and TRBJ2-1; D not resolved. Trimming took off 5 bases at V and 1 base at J, with 18 bases between the two ends. The CDR3 loop spans 17 amino acids. In germline, CDR1 is SGHVS, CDR2 FQNEAQ. CDR3 DNA sequence: TGTGCCAGCAGCCAAGGCTCGGCCTTCCAGTCCTACAATGAGCAGTTCTTC. Encoded protein: CASSQGSAFQSYNEQFF.